A single sample gave rise to the 14 T cell receptor beta chains below, sequenced in a study of cytomegalovirus exposure and HLA in healthy donors. Primers included in the PCR were 60 Vbeta and 13 Jbeta primers. Only in-frame clones appear in the TCRdb table, and some are missing; sequencing was by immunoSEQ multiplex PCR. The sample holds about 120,000 clones; roughly 9% are singletons and the top ten take around 6%. The sequenced material came from PBMCs. Receptors were obtained from a woman in her 40s in good health and CMV-seropositive.

The chain joins TRBV7-9 to TRBJ1-2; D remains unclear. V lost 1 base, J lost 8 bases, and 5 bases lay in between. CDR1 and CDR2 (germline): SEHNR, FQNEAQ (reference sequence). CDR3 length equals 11 residues. CDR3 in amino acids: CASSLDLGYTF. The CDR3 region has the DNA TGTGCCAGCAGCTTAGACCTAGGCTACACCTTC.

V gene TRBV5-8 combines with J gene TRBJ1-1, with D maybe TRBD1 (5 bases). The germline V gene encodes CDR1 SGHTS and CDR2 YDEGEE. This CDR3 comprises 13 residues. Trimming took 5 bases from V and 2 from J, leaving 10 bases between them. CDR3 DNA sequence: TGTGCCAGCAGTAAAGGGGATAACACTGAAGCTTTCTTT. Its protein is CASSKGDNTEAFF.

This clone was found a few times. The rearrangement joins TRBV5-1 to TRBJ1-1; 8 bases fit TRBD1. In germline, CDR1 is SGHRS, CDR2 YFSETQ. The CDR3 spans 15 residues. V lost 4 bases to trimming and J lost 3 bases; unmatched junction nucleotides: 8. DNA of the CDR3: TGCGCCAGCAGCCTAGACAGGGGTCGGGACACTGAAGCTTTCTTT. This encodes CASSLDRGRDTEAFF.

The chain joins TRBV28 to TRBJ1-1; 7 bases match TRBD1. The CDR3 has 15 residues. The V and J ends lost 2 bases and 1 base, in that order; junction bases with no gene match: 4. The germline CDR1 and CDR2 sequences are MDHEN and SYDVKM. The CDR3, as DNA: TGTGCCAGCAGTTTACCTCACAGGGGGAACACTGAAGCTTTCTTT. Its protein product is CASSLPHRGNTEAFF.

This clone was seen ten or more times. The chain joins TRBV15 to TRBJ1-2, with a possible D match to TRBD1 (6 bases). V was trimmed by 0 bases and J by 8 bases, leaving 16 bases between them. Germline-derived CDR1 and CDR2 are LNHNV and YYDKDF (reference sequence). The CDR3 length is 15 residues. CDR3 coding DNA: TGTGCCACCAGCAGAGATGAGATGTCAGGGGACGGCTACACCTTC. As protein: CATSRDEMSGDGYTF. Full variable domain (outside the CDR3, taken from reference TRBV15 and TRBJ1-2): DAMVIQNPRYQVTQFGKPVTLSCSQTLNHNVMYWYQQKSSQAPKLLFHYYDKDFNNEADTPDNFQSRRPNTSFCFLDIRSPGLGDTAMYLCATSRDEMSGDGYTFGSGTRLTVV.

This clone was recorded a few times. In nucleotides, the CDR3 is TGTGCCAGTAGTATCGGGGGGTCGGGGTTTAGCAATCAGCCCCAGCATTTT. It is translated as CASSIGGSGFSNQPQHF. The rearrangement links TRBV19 to TRBJ1-5; perhaps TRBD1 as D (5 bases). Germline assignment: CDR1 LNHDA and CDR2 SQIVND (reference sequence). This CDR3 contains 17 residues. The V and J ends lost 3 bases and 0 bases respectively, with 15 bases between them. Full variable domain (outside the CDR3, taken from reference TRBV19 and TRBJ1-5): DGGITQSPKYLFRKEGQNVTLSCEQNLNHDAMYWYRQDPGQGLRLIYYSQIVNDFQKGDIAEGYSVSREKKESFPLTVTSAQKNPTAFYLCASSIGGSGFSNQPQHFGDGTRLSIL.

The V and J genes are TRBV5-4 and TRBJ2-1; 14 nucleotides agree with TRBD2. The germline V gene has CDR1 SGHNT and CDR2 YYREEE (reference sequence). V gave up 0 bases and J gave up 8 bases; unmatched junction bases: 7. CDR3 length: 17 residues. In DNA, the CDR3 is TGTGCCAGCAGCTTGGGGGCGGGACTAGCGGGGGTAGATGAGCAGTTCTTC. Protein: CASSLGAGLAGVDEQFF.

The chain recombines TRBV7-9 with TRBJ2-3; maybe TRBD2 (6 bases). V lost 1 base and J lost 1, with 15 bases in between. This CDR3 is 17 amino acids long. Germline V lookup: CDR1 SEHNR, CDR2 FQNEAQ (reference sequence). DNA for the CDR3: TGTGCCAGCAGCTTAGGCCGCGGGGTGGGGGGCACAGATACGCAGTATTTT. Its protein is CASSLGRGVGGTDTQYF. Full variable domain (missing parts from reference TRBV7-9 and TRBJ2-3): DTGVSQNPRHKITKRGQNVTFRCDPISEHNRLYWYRQTLGQGPEFLTYFQNEAQLEKSRLLSDRFSAERPKGSFSTLEIQRTEQGDSAMYLCASSLGRGVGGTDTQYFGPGTRLTVL.

The sample holds a few counts of this clone. The chain recombines TRBV10-1 with TRBJ2-1, with TRBD1 matching 9 bases. Germline CDR1 is WNHNN and CDR2 is SYGVQD (reference sequence). The CDR3 sequence is 14 residues long. Trimming cost V 3 bases and J 8 bases; bases outside gene matches: 5. The CDR3 protein is CASSEGQGRHEQFF. CDR3 DNA sequence: TGCGCCAGCAGTGAAGGACAGGGGCGGCATGAGCAGTTCTTC.

Here the CDR3 DNA reads TGCGCCAGCAGTGATGAGAATAAGAGGTACGAGCAGTACTTC. Translation: CASSDENKRYEQYF. This sequence joins TRBV10-1 and TRBJ2-7; D gene uncertain. Germline V lookup: CDR1 WNHNN, CDR2 SYGVQD (reference sequence). The CDR3 covers 14 residues. V was trimmed by 3 bases and J by 4 bases, leaving 13 bases between them.

The CDR3 loop reads CASSPLGDGGYGYTF. The DNA for the CDR3 is TGCGCCAGCAGCCCCTTGGGTGACGGAGGATATGGCTACACCTTC. The chain combines TRBV5-1 with TRBJ1-2; D gene ambiguous. The CDR3 consists of 15 residues. V was trimmed by 4 bases and J by 5 bases, leaving 18 bases between them. Germline values: CDR1 SGHRS, CDR2 YFSETQ. The full variable domain, its missing parts supplied by reference TRBV5-1 and TRBJ1-2, is KAGVTQTPRYLIKTRGQQVTLSCSPISGHRSVSWYQQTPGQGLQFLFEYFSETQRNKGNFPGRFSGRQFSNSRSEMNVSTLELGDSALYLCASSPLGDGGYGYTFGSGTRLTVV.

This clone occurred a few times. Written as DNA, the CDR3 is TGTGCCAGCAGCTTAAAAAAGGGGGGGGCCGGCTACAATGAGCAGTTCTTC. It encodes CASSLKKGGAGYNEQFF. V usage is TRBV21-1 and J usage is TRBJ2-1; the table's D call, TRBD2, was not checked against the DNA. TRBV21-1 counts as a pseudogene. This CDR3 contains 17 residues.

This clone showed up just a few times. The gene calls are TRBV30 and TRBJ1-2; D perhaps matches TRBD1 (6 bases). The CDR3 totals 11 residues. Trimming removed 4 bases at V and 4 bases at J, with 7 bases between. Looked up from germline, CDR1 is GTSNPN and CDR2 is SVGIG (reference sequence). The CDR3 sequence is CAWTGAYGYTF. The CDR3 DNA is TGTGCCTGGACAGGGGCCTATGGCTACACCTTC.

A word on this clone: One end of the junction varies from germline; a read error may be responsible. The CDR3 region is CARSYGLNTEAFF. DNA for the CDR3: TGTGCCAGAAGTTATGGGCTGAACACTGAAGCTTTCTTT. The genes are TRBV6-5 and TRBJ1-1, with D unresolved. CDR1 is MNHEY, CDR2 SVGAGI, per germline. The CDR3 sequence is 13 residues long.